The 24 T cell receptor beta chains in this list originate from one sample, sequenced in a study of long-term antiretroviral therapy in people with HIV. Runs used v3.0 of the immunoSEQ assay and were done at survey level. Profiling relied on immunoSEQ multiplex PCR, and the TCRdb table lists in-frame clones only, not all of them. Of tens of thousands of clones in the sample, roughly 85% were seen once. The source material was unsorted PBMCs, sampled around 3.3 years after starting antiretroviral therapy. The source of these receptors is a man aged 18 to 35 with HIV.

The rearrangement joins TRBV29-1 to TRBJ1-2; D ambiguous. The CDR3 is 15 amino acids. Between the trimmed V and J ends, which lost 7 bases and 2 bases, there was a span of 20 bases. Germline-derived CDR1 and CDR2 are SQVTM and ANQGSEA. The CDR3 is CSGLGWDRDNYGYTF. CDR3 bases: TGCAGCGGTTTGGGTTGGGATCGTGACAACTATGGCTACACCTTC.

CDR3 in amino acids: CASSEEAGGSYNEQFF. For the CDR3, the DNA is TGTGCCAGCAGTGAAGAGGCAGGGGGCTCCTACAATGAGCAGTTCTTC. The chain combines TRBV2 with TRBJ2-1; 7 nucleotides match TRBD1. The CDR3 is 16 amino acids. CDR1 SNHLY and CDR2 FYNNEI come from the germline V gene. V lost 1 base to trimming and J lost 0 bases; unmatched junction nucleotides: 3.

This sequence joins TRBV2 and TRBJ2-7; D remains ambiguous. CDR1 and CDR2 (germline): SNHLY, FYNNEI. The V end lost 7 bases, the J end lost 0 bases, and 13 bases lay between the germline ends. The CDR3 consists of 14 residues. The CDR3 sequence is CASKEDPSSYEQYF. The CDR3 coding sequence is TGTGCCAGCAAGGAAGACCCGAGCTCCTACGAGCAGTACTTC.

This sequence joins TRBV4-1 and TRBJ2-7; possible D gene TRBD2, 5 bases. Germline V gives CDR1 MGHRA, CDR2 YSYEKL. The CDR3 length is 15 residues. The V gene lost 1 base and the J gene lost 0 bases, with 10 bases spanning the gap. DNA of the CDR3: TGCGCCAGCAGCCAAGGTTCGGGAAGCTCCTACGAGCAGTACTTC. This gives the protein CASSQGSGSSYEQYF.

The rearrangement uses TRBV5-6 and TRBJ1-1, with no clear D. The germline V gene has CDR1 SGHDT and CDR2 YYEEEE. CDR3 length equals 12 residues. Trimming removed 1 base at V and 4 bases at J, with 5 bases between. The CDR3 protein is CASSLIGTEAFF. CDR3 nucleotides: TGTGCCAGCAGCTTGATAGGCACTGAAGCTTTCTTT.

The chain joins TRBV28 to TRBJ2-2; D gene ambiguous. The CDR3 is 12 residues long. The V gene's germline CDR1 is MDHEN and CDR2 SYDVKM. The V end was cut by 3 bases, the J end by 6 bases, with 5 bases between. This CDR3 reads CASSFGSGELFF. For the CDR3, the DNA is TGTGCCAGCAGTTTCGGGTCCGGGGAGCTGTTTTTT.

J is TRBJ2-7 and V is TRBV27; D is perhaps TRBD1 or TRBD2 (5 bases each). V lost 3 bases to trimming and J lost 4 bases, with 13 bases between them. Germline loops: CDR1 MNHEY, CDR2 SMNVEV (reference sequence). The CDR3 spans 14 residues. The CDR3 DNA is TGTGCCAGCAGTTTCAGCAGGGACCCTTACGAGCAGTACTTC. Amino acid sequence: CASSFSRDPYEQYF.

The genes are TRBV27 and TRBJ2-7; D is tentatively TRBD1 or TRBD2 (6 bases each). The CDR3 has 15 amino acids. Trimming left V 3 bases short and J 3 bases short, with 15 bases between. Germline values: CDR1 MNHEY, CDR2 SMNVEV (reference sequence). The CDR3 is CASSFSGEDVYEQYF. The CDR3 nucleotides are TGTGCCAGCAGTTTCTCAGGGGAGGATGTCTACGAGCAGTACTTC.

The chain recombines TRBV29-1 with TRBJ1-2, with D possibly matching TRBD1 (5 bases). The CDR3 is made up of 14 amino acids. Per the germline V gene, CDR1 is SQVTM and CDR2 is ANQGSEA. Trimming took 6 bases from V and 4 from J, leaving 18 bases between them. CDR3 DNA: TGCAGCGTCCCCCCCGGGCAGGGTAGCTATGGCTACACCTTC. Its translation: CSVPPGQGSYGYTF.

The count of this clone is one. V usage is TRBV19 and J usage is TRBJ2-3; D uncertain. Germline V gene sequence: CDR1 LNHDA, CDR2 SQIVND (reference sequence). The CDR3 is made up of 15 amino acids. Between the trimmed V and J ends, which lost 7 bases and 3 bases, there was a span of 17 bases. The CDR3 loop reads CASTRSQFETDTQYF. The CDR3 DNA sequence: TGTGCCAGTACTCGAAGCCAGTTTGAGACAGATACGCAGTATTTT.

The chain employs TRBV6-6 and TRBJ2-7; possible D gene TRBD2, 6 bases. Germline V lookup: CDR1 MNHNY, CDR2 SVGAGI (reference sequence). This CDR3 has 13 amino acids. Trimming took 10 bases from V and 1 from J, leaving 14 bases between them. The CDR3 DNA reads TGTGCCACTCTGGGGGACTTTTCCTACGAGCAGTACTTC. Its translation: CATLGDFSYEQYF.

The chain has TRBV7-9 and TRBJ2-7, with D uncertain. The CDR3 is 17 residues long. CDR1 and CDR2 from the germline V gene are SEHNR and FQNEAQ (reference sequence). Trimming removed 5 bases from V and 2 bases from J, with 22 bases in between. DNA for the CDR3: TGTGCCAGCAGCCCCCTGCTGGGATTTGGTGGGACCTACGAGCAGTACTTC. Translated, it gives CASSPLLGFGGTYEQYF.

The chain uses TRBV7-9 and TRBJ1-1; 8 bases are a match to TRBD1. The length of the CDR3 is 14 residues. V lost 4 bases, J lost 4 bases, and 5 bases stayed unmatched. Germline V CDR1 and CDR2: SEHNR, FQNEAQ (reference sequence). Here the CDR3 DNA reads TGTGCCAGCAGCTCAGGGGGCCGGGGCACTGAAGCTTTCTTT. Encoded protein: CASSSGGRGTEAFF.

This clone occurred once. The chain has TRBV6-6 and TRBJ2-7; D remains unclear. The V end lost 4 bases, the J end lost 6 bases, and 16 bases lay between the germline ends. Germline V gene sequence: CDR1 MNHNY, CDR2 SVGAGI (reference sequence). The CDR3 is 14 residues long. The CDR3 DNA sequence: TGTGCCAGCAGTTTCCAGGCCCCGTCCCTCGAGCAGTACTTC. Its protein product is CASSFQAPSLEQYF.

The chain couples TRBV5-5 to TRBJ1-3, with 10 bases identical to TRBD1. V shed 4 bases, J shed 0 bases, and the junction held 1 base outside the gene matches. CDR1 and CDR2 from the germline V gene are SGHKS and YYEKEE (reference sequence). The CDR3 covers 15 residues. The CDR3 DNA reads TGTGCCAGCAGCCGGGACAGGGGCTCTGGAAACACCATATATTTT. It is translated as CASSRDRGSGNTIYF.

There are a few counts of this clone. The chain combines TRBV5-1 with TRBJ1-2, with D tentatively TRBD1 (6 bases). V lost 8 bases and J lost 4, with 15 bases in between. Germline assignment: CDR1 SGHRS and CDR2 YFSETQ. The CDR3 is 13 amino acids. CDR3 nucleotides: TGCGCCAGTAGCGCAGGGGCAGGCTATGGCTACACCTTC. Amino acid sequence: CASSAGAGYGYTF.

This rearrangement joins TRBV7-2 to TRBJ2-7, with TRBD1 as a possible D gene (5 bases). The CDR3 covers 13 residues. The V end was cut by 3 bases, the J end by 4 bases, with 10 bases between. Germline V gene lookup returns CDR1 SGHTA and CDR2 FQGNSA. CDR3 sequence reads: CASSFQGSYEQYF. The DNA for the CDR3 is TGTGCCAGCAGCTTCCAGGGTTCTTACGAGCAGTACTTC.

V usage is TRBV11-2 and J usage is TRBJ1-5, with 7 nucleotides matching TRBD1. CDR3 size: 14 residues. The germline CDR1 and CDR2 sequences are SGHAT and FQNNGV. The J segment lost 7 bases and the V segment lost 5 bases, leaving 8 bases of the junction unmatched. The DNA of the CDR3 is TGTGCCAGCAGCCCACAGGGGTACGGCCAGCCCCAGCATTTT. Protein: CASSPQGYGQPQHF.

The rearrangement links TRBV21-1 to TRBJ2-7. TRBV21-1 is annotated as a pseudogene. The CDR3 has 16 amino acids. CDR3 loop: CASSSPGRGISYEQYF. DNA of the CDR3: TGTGCCAGCAGCAGCCCGGGACGGGGTATCTCCTACGAGCAGTACTTC.

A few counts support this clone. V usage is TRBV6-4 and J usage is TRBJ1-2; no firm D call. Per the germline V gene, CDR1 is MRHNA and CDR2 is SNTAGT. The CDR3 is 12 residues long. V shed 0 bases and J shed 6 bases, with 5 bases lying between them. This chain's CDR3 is CASSDSGNGYTF. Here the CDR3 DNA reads TGTGCCAGCAGTGACTCTGGGAATGGCTACACCTTC.

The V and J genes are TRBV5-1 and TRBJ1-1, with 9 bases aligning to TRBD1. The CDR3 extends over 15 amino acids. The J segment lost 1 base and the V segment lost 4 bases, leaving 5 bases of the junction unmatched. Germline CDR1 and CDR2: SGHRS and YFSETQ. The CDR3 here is CASSGLGQGNTEAFF. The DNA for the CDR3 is TGCGCCAGCAGCGGGCTGGGACAGGGGAACACTGAAGCTTTCTTT. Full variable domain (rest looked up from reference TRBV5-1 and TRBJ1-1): KAGVTQTPRYLIKTRGQQVTLSCSPISGHRSVSWYQQTPGQGLQFLFEYFSETQRNKGNFPGRFSGRQFSNSRSEMNVSTLELGDSALYLCASSGLGQGNTEAFFGQGTRLTVV.

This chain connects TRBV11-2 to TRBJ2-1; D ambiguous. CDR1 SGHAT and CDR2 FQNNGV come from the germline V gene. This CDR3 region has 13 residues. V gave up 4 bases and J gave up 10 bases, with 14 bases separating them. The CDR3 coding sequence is TGTGCCAGCAGCTCCCCCATACGGGTCGAGCAGTTCTTC. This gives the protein CASSSPIRVEQFF. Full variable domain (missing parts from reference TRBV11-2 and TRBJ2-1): EAGVAQSPRYKIIEKRQSVAFWCNPISGHATLYWYQQILGQGPKLLIQFQNNGVVDDSQLPKDRFSAERLKGVDSTLKIQPAKLEDSAVYLCASSSPIRVEQFFGPGTRLTVL.

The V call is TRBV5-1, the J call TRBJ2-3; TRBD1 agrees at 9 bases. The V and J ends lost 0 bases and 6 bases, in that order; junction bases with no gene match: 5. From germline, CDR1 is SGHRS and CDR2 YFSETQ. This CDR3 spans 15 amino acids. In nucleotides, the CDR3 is TGCGCCAGCAGCTTGGAAGGGACAGGGAGTGATACGCAGTATTTT. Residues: CASSLEGTGSDTQYF.

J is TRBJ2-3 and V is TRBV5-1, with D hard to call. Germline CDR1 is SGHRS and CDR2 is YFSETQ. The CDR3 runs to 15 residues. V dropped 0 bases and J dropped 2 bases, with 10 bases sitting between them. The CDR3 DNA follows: TGCGCCAGCAGCTTGGAGGGCAGGTACACAGATACGCAGTATTTT. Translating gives CASSLEGRYTDTQYF.